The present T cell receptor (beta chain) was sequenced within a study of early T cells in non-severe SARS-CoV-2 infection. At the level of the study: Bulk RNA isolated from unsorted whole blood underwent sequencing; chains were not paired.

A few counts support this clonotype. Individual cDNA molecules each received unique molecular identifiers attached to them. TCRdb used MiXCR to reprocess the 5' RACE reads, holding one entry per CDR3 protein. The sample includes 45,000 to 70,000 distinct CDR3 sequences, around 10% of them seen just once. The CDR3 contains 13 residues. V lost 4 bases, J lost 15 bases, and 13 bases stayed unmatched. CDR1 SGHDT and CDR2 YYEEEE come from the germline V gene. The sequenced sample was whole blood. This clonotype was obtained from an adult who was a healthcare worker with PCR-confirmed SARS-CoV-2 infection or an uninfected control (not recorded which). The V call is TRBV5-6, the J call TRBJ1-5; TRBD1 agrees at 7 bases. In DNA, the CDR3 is TGTGCCAGCAGCCGATCCCGACAGGGCGTAAGGCATTTT. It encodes CASSRSRQGVRHF.